This T cell receptor beta chain was observed in a study of OX40 agonist ivuxolimab in advanced cancers. Study-wide background: An anti-OX40 (CD134) antibody with agonistic activity, ivuxolimab, was administered to patients.

Trimming cost V 0 bases and J 4 bases; bases outside gene matches: 4. CDR1 SGDLS and CDR2 YYNGEE come from the germline V gene. The CDR3 has 14 amino acids. Sequencing was performed with immunoSEQ multiplex PCR; in TCRdb, only in-frame clones are kept and a portion is missing. This sample has some 57,000 clones; 82% occur once, and the top ten carry less than 5%. Sampling of blood occurred at baseline, cycle 4 day 1, and cycle 7 day 1. The sequence derives from an adult with an advanced solid tumor such as melanoma, head and neck, liver or kidney cancer. J is TRBJ2-7 and V is TRBV9, with 7 nucleotides matching TRBD1. Source: CD4+ or CD8+ T cells sorted from blood, taken in a trial of the OX40 agonist ivuxolimab. CDR3 DNA sequence: TGTGCCAGCAGCGTAGATGACAGGGTTTACGAGCAGTACTTC. Translation: CASSVDDRVYEQYF.